The present T cell receptor (beta chain) was sequenced within a study of blood T cells in healthy people across ages. Trimming removed 6 bases from V and 1 base from J; junction bases left unmatched: 6. The CDR3 runs 15 residues. Germline values: CDR1 LGHNA, CDR2 YNFKEQ. A second PCR of about 7 to 11 cycles used a sample-barcoded 5' primer and a J-beta primer mix. TCRdb analysed the 5' RACE reads with MiXCR anew, one entry per CDR3 protein. There are approximately 850,000 distinct CDR3 sequences in the sample; about three fifths occur only once, and approximately 23% lies in the top ten. This chain joins TRBV4-2 and TRBJ2-5, with 9 nucleotides matching TRBD2. The clonotype originates from a man aged 25-45 years in good health. The specimen was blood. CDR3 protein: CASRKKRGAQETQYF. Written as DNA, the CDR3 is TGTGCCAGCAGAAAAAAGCGGGGGGCCCAAGAGACCCAGTACTTC.